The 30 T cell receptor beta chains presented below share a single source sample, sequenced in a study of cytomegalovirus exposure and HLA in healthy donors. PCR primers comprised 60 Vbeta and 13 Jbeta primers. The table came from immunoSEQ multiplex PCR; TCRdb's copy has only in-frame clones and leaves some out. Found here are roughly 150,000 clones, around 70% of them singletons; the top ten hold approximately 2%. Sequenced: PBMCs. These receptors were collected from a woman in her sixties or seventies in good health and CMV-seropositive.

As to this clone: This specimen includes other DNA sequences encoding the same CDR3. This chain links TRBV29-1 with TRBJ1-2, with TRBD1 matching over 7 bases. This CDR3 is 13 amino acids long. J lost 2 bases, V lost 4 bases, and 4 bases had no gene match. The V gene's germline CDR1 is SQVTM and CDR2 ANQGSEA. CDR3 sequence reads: CSVGQGLNYGYTF. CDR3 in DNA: TGCAGCGTTGGACAGGGTCTGAACTATGGCTACACCTTC.

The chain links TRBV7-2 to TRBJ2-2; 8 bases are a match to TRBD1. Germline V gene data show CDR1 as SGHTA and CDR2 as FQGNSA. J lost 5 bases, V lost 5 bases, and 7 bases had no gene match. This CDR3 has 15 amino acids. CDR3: CASSRTGLGTGELFF. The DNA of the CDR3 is TGTGCCAGCAGCCGGACAGGGCTAGGTACCGGGGAGCTGTTTTTT.

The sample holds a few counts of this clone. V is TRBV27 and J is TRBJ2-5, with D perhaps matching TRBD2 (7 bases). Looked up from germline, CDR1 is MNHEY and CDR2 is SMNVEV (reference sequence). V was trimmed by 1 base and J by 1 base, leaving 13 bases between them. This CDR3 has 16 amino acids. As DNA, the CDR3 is TGTGCCAGCAGTTTATGGGGGGCTAGCGGCCAAGAGACCCAGTACTTC. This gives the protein CASSLWGASGQETQYF.

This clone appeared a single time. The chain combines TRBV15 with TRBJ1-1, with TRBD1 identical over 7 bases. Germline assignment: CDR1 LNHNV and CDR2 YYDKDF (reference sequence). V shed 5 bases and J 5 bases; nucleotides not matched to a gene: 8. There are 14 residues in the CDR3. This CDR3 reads CATSSRGLITEAFF. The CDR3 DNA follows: TGTGCCACCAGCTCTAGGGGGCTTATTACTGAAGCTTTCTTT.

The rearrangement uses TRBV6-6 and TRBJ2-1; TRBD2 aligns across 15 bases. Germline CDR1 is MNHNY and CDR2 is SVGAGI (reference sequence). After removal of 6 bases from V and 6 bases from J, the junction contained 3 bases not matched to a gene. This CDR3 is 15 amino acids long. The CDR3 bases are TGTGCCAGCAGCTGGACTAGCGGGAGGGCCAATGAGCAGTTCTTC. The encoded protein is CASSWTSGRANEQFF.

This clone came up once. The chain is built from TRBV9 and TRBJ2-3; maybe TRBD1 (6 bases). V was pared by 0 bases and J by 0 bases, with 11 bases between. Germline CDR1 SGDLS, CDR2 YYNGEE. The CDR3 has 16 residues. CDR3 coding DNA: TGTGCCAGCAGCGTAGAGGGGGTCCCTAGCACAGATACGCAGTATTTT. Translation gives CASSVEGVPSTDTQYF.

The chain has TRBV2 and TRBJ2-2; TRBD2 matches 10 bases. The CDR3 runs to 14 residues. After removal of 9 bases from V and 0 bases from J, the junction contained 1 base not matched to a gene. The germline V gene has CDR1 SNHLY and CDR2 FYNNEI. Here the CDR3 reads CASSGRSNTGELFF. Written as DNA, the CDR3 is TGTGCCAGTAGCGGGAGGTCGAACACCGGGGAGCTGTTTTTT.

CDR3 in amino acids: CAWSVSIRNTEAFF. The CDR3 DNA is TGTGCCTGGAGTGTAAGTATCAGGAACACTGAAGCTTTCTTT. The V and J genes are TRBV30 and TRBJ1-1; D not certain. Germline V gives CDR1 GTSNPN, CDR2 SVGIG (reference sequence). V lost 0 bases and J 1 base, leaving 9 bases between the germline ends. The length of the CDR3 is 14 residues.

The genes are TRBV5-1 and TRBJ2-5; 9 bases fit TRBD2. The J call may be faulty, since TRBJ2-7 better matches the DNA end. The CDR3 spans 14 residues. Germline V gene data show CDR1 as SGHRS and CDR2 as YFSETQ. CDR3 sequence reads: CASSVPGLASEQYF. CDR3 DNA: TGCGCCAGCAGCGTACCGGGACTAGCCAGCGAGCAGTACTTC.

Here the CDR3 DNA reads TGTGCCAGCAGGAGGACAGGGGTCATGAACACTGAAGCTTTCTTT. The encoded protein is CASRRTGVMNTEAFF. The rearrangement uses TRBV6-5 and TRBJ1-1; TRBD1 matches 9 bases. Per germline, CDR1 MNHEY and CDR2 SVGAGI. V lost 6 bases to trimming and J lost 0 bases; unmatched junction nucleotides: 5. The length of the CDR3 is 15 residues.

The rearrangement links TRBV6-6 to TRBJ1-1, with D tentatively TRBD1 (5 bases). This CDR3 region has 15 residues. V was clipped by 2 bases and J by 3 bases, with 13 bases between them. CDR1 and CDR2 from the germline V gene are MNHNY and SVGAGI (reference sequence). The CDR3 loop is CASSYPAGMDTEAFF. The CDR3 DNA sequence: TGTGCCAGCAGTTACCCCGCAGGGATGGACACTGAAGCTTTCTTT.

CDR3 protein: CASSPIAETQYF. CDR3 nucleotide sequence: TGTGCCAGCTCACCAATAGCAGAGACCCAGTACTTC. This rearrangement joins TRBV18 to TRBJ2-5; D is undetermined. The CDR3 is 12 amino acids. Germline values: CDR1 KGHSH, CDR2 LQKENI. V lost 2 bases, J lost 4 bases, and 5 bases lay in between. The whole variable domain, filled in from reference TRBV18 and TRBJ2-5, reads NAGVMQNPRHLVRRRGQEARLRCSPMKGHSHVYWYRQLPEEGLKFMVYLQKENIIDESGMPKERFSAEFPKEGPSILRIQQVVRGDSAAYFCASSPIAETQYFGPGTRLLVL.

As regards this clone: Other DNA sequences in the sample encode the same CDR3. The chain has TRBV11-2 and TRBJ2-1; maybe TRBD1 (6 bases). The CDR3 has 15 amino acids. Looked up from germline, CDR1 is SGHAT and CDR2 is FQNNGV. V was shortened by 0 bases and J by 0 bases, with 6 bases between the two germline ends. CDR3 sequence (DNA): TGTGCCAGCAGCTTAGACAGGGGCTCCTACAATGAGCAGTTCTTC. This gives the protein CASSLDRGSYNEQFF.

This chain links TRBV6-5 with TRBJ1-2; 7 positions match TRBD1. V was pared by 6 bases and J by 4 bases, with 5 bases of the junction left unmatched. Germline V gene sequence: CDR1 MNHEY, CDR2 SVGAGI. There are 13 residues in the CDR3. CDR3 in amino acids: CASRKQGSYGYTF. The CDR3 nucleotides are TGTGCCAGCAGAAAACAGGGGAGCTATGGCTACACCTTC.

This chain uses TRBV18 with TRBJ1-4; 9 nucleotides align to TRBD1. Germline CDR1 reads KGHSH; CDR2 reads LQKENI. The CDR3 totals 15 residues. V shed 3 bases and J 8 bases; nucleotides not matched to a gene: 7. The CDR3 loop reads CASSPSRQGDEKLFF. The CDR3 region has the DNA TGTGCCAGCTCACCCTCACGACAGGGGGACGAAAAACTGTTTTTT.

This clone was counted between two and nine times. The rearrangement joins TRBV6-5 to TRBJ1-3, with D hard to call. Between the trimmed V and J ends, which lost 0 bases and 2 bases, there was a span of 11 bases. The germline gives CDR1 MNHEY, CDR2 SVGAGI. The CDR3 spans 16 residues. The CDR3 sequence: CASSYSSGPPGNTIYF. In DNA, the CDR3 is TGTGCCAGCAGTTACTCGAGTGGGCCTCCTGGAAACACCATATATTTT.

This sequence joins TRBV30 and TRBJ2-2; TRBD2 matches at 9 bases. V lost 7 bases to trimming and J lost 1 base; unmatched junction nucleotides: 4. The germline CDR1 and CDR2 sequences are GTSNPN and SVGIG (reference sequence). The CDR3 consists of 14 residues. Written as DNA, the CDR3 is TGTGCCTACCCACTAGCGGGGAACACCGGGGAGCTGTTTTTT. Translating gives CAYPLAGNTGELFF. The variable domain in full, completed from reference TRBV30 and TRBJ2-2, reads SQTIHQWPATLVQPVGSPLSLECTVEGTSNPNLYWYRQAAGRGLQLLFYSVGIGQISSEVPQNLSASRPQDRQFILSSKKLLLSDSGFYLCAYPLAGNTGELFFGEGSRLTVL.

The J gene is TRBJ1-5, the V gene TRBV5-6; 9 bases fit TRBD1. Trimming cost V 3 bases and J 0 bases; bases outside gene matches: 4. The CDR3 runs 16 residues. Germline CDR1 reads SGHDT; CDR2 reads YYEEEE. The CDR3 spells CASSWGTGTSNQPQHF. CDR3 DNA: TGTGCCAGCAGCTGGGGGACAGGGACTAGCAATCAGCCCCAGCATTTT.

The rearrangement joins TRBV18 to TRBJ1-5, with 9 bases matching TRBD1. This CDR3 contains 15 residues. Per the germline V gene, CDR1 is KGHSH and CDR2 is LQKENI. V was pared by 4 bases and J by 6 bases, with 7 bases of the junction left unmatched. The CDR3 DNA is TGTGCCAGCTCACAGACGGGACAGGGCAGTCAGCCCCAGCATTTT. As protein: CASSQTGQGSQPQHF.

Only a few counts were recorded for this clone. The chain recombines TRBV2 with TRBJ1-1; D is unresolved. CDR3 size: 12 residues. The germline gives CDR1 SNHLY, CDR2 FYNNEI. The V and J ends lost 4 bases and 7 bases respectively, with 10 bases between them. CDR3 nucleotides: TGTGCCAGCAGTGGCGGAGGGAGTGAAGCTTTCTTT. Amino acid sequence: CASSGGGSEAFF.

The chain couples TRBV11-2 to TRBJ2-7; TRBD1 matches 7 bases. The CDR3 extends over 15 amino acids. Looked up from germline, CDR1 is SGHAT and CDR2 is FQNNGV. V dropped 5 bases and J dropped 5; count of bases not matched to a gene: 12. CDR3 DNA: TGTGCCAGCAGCCCCACAGGGGTACTTACCAACGAGCAGTACTTC. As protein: CASSPTGVLTNEQYF.

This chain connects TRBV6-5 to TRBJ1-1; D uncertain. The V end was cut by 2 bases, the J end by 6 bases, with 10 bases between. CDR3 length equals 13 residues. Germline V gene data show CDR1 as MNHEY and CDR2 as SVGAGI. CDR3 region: CASSYTQAAEAFF. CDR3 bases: TGTGCCAGCAGTTACACCCAAGCGGCTGAAGCTTTCTTT.

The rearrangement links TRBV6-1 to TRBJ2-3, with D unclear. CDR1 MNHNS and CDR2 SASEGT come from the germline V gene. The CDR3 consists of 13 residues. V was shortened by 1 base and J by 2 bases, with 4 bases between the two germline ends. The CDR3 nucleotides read TGTGCCAGCAGTGAAGTACACACAGATACGCAGTATTTT. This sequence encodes CASSEVHTDTQYF.

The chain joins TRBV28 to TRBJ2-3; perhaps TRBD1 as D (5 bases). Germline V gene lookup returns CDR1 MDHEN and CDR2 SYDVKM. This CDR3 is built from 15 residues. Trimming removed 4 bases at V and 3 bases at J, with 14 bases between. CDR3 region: CASSSLRAGTDTQYF. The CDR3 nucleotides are TGTGCCAGCAGTTCTCTTAGGGCAGGGACAGATACGCAGTATTTT.

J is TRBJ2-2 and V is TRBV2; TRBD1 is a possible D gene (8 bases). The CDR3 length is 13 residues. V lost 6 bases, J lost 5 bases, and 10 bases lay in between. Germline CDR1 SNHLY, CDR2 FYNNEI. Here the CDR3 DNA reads TGTGCCAGCAGACAGGGGGGGACCGGGGAGCTGTTTTTT. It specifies CASRQGGTGELFF.

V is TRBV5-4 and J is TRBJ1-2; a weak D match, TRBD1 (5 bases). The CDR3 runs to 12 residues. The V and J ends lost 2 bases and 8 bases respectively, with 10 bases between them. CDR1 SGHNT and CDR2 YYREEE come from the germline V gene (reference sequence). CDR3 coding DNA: TGTGCCAGCAGCTTACGACAGATGGGCTACACCTTC. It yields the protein CASSLRQMGYTF.

CDR3 residues: CASSPPRGTDTQYF. As DNA, the CDR3 is TGCGCCAGCAGCCCTCCACGCGGGACAGATACGCAGTATTTT. The rearrangement uses TRBV5-1 and TRBJ2-3, with D possibly TRBD2 on 5 matching bases. V dropped 4 bases and J dropped 3 bases, with 12 bases sitting between them. Germline CDR1 and CDR2: SGHRS and YFSETQ. The CDR3 length is 14 residues.

The CDR3 region is CASSSAPGLAGSGSYNEQFF. The CDR3, as DNA: TGTGCCAGCAGTTCAGCCCCGGGACTAGCGGGAAGCGGCTCCTACAATGAGCAGTTCTTC. The V gene is TRBV28, the J gene TRBJ2-1, with 13 bases identical to TRBD2. The germline V gene has CDR1 MDHEN and CDR2 SYDVKM. After removal of 4 bases from V and 0 bases from J, the junction contained 12 bases not matched to a gene. This CDR3 is built from 20 residues.

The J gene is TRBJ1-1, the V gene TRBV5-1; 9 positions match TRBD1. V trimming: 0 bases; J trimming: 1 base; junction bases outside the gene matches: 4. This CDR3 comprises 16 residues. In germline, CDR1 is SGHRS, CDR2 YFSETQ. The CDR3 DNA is TGCGCCAGCAGCTTGGGTGAGACAGGGGGGAACACTGAAGCTTTCTTT. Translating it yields CASSLGETGGNTEAFF. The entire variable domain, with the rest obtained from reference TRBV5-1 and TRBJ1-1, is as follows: KAGVTQTPRYLIKTRGQQVTLSCSPISGHRSVSWYQQTPGQGLQFLFEYFSETQRNKGNFPGRFSGRQFSNSRSEMNVSTLELGDSALYLCASSLGETGGNTEAFFGQGTRLTVV.

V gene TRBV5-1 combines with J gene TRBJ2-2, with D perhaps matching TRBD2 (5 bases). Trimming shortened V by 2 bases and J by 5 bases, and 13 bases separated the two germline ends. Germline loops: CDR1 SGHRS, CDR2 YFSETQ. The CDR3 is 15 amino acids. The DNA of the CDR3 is TGCGCCAGCAGCTTAGCGGCTACCGGGACCGGGGAGCTGTTTTTT. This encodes CASSLAATGTGELFF.